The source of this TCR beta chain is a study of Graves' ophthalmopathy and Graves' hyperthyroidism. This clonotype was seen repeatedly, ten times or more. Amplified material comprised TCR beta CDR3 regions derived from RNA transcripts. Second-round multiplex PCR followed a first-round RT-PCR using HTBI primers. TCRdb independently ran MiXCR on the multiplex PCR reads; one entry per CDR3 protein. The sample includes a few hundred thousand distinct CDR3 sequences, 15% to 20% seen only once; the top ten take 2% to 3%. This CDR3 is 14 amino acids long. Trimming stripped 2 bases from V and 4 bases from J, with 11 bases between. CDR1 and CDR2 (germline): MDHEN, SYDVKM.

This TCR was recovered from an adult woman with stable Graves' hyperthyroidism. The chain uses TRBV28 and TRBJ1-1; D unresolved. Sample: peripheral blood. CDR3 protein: CASSLGTFSTEAFF. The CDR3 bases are TGTGCCAGCAGTTTAGGCACCTTTTCCACTGAAGCTTTCTTT.